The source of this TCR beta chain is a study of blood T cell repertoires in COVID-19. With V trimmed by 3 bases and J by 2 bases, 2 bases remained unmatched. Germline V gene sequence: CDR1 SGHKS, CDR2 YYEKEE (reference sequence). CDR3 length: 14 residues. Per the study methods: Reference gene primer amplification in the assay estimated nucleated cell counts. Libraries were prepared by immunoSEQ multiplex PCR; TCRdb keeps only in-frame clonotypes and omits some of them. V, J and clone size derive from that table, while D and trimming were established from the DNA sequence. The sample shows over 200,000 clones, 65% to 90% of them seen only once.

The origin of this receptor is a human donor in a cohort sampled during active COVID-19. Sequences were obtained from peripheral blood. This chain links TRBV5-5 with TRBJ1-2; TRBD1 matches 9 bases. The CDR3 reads CASSSGQGNYGYTF. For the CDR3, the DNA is TGTGCCAGCAGCTCCGGACAGGGGAACTATGGCTACACCTTC. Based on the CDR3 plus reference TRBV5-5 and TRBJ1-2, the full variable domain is DAGVTQSPTHLIKTRGQQVTLRCSPISGHKSVSWYQQVLGQGPQFIFQYYEKEERGRGNFPDRFSARQFPNYSSELNVNALLLGDSALYLCASSSGQGNYGYTFGSGTRLTVV.